The subject of this entry is one TCR beta chain. Its antigen is unidentified. Vbeta (60) and Jbeta (13) primers were used in the PCR. Some clones are missing from TCRdb's copy, which holds only in-frame ones; the method was immunoSEQ multiplex PCR. The sample holds about 160,000 clones, around 80% seen once. The source of the sample is a study of cytomegalovirus exposure and HLA in healthy donors. Across the study: A preliminary data release comprised around 90 million unique TCRs obtained from HLA-typed donors. Findings and limits, study-wide: It was reported that TCR beta sequences correctly inferred the HLA-A and HLA-B alleles for most subjects. Likely technical artifact: a cluster of highly shared sequence variants. Per a later analysis, HLA-associated TCR beta chains showed more clonal expansion than other, equally common TCR beta chains.

Trimming stripped 2 bases from V and 6 bases from J, with 10 bases between. CDR3 size: 14 residues. Sequencing input: PBMCs. This chain links TRBV6-7 with TRBJ2-2; tentative D call: TRBD2 (6 bases). TRBV6-7 is recorded as an ORF, its role being uncertain. This clonotype was obtained from a male donor in good health and CMV-seropositive. In DNA, the CDR3 is TGTGCCAGCAGTTACGATGGGAGGCCCGGGGAGCTGTTTTTT. It codes for CASSYDGRPGELFF.